These 26 T cell receptor beta chains were all obtained from the same sample, sequenced in a study of OX40 agonist ivuxolimab in advanced cancers. Library method: the immunoSEQ multiplex PCR assay. In its TCRdb copy, this immuneACCESS table keeps in-frame sequences only and misses some clones. Where compared with another copy, unresolved V genes explain less than half of these, and the others have no known cause. Within this sample are around 140,000 clones, with about 93% of them counted one time only. Under 1.3% of the sample is in the top ten clones. Source: CD4+ or CD8+ T cells sorted from blood, taken in a trial of the OX40 agonist ivuxolimab. All receptors derive from an adult with an advanced solid tumor such as melanoma, head and neck, liver or kidney cancer.

The genes are TRBV28 and TRBJ2-3, with a weak D call TRBD2 (6 bases). Germline assignment: CDR1 MDHEN and CDR2 SYDVKM. The V end lost 5 bases, the J end lost 0 bases, and 15 bases lay between the germline ends. There are 16 residues in the CDR3. The CDR3 here is CASSPAGSGSTDTQYF. Written as DNA, the CDR3 is TGTGCCAGCAGTCCCGCGGGGAGCGGGAGCACAGATACGCAGTATTTT.

The chain has TRBV19 and TRBJ1-6; no clear D. In germline, CDR1 is LNHDA, CDR2 SQIVND (reference sequence). This CDR3 is built from 12 residues. V shed 6 bases and J shed 9 bases, with 9 bases lying between them. CDR3 in DNA: TGTGCCAGTAGCCGAGACCCTTCACCCCTCCACTTT. This codes for CASSRDPSPLHF.

The rearrangement uses TRBV7-9 and TRBJ2-1; D remains ambiguous. The CDR3 totals 15 residues. The V gene's germline CDR1 is SEHNR and CDR2 FQNEAQ (reference sequence). With 6 bases removed from V and 2 bases from J, the gap between germline ends came to 14 bases. The CDR3 protein is CASRLRMDTYNEQFF. The CDR3 DNA is TGTGCCAGCAGGTTAAGGATGGATACCTACAATGAGCAGTTCTTC.

The rearrangement links TRBV5-1 to TRBJ2-7, with D perhaps being TRBD1 or TRBD2 (5 bases each). The CDR3 is 15 amino acids. V lost 4 bases and J lost 3, with 17 bases in between. Looked up from germline, CDR1 is SGHRS and CDR2 is YFSETQ. CDR3 DNA sequence: TGCGCCAGCAGCCTGGGGGACCCGTGGGACTACGAGCAGTACTTC. Protein: CASSLGDPWDYEQYF.

This clone was observed a handful of times. The rearrangement joins TRBV5-1 to TRBJ2-3; 7 bases are a match to TRBD1. J was trimmed by 1 base and V by 0 bases; bases with no gene match: 11. Per the germline V gene, CDR1 is SGHRS and CDR2 is YFSETQ. The CDR3 is made up of 18 amino acids. The CDR3 region has the DNA TGCGCCAGCAGCTTGGCCAAGTTTAGGCAGGGGGGCACAGATACGCAGTATTTT. Translation: CASSLAKFRQGGTDTQYF.

The chain combines TRBV2 with TRBJ1-1, with D tentatively TRBD1 (5 bases). The CDR3 spans 12 residues. V dropped 9 bases and J dropped 1 base, with 9 bases sitting between them. The germline CDR1 and CDR2 sequences are SNHLY and FYNNEI. CDR3 amino acids: CARGGKNTEAFF. DNA for the CDR3: TGTGCCAGGGGGGGGAAGAACACTGAAGCTTTCTTT. Drawing the rest from reference TRBV2 and TRBJ1-1, the complete variable domain is EPEVTQTPSHQVTQMGQEVILRCVPISNHLYFYWYRQILGQKVEFLVSFYNNEISEKSEIFDDQFSVERPDGSNFTLKIRSTKLEDSAMYFCARGGKNTEAFFGQGTRLTVV.

This chain links TRBV21-1 with TRBJ1-6; the table's D call, TRBD1, has no DNA check behind it. TRBV21-1 is reported as a pseudogene. The CDR3 has 14 residues. Here the CDR3 reads CAPTNRVRDSPLHF. In DNA, the CDR3 is TGTGCCCCGACAAACAGGGTTAGGGATTCACCCCTCCACTTT.

The chain is built from TRBV4-3 and TRBJ1-5; D ambiguous. The germline CDR1 and CDR2 sequences are LGHNA and YSLEER. Deletions cut 1 base from V and 5 bases from J, with 15 bases between. The CDR3 contains 16 residues. The CDR3 sequence: CASSQGTNRADQPQHF. Written as DNA, the CDR3 is TGCGCCAGCAGCCAAGGGACCAATCGGGCCGATCAGCCCCAGCATTTT.

The chain is built from TRBV29-1 and TRBJ1-4, with D perhaps TRBD1 (6 bases). Looked up from germline, CDR1 is SQVTM and CDR2 is ANQGSEA. V lost 4 bases to trimming and J lost 7 bases, with 13 bases between them. The CDR3 is made up of 13 amino acids. The CDR3 is CSVGAGVAEKLFF. In DNA form, the CDR3 reads TGCAGCGTTGGGGCAGGGGTTGCTGAAAAACTGTTTTTT.

The rearrangement uses TRBV19 and TRBJ1-2; D is uncertain. V lost 11 bases and J 4 bases, leaving 11 bases between the germline ends. CDR1 is LNHDA, CDR2 SQIVND, per germline (reference sequence). The CDR3 length is 11 residues. The DNA for the CDR3 is TGTGCCTCGCGGCTCAGCTATGGCTACACCTTC. Its protein product is CASRLSYGYTF.

V gene TRBV27 combines with J gene TRBJ2-5; D ambiguous. Germline V lookup: CDR1 MNHEY, CDR2 SMNVEV (reference sequence). This CDR3 region has 14 residues. Trimming took off 1 base at V and 3 bases at J, with 9 bases between the two ends. The CDR3 DNA reads TGTGCCAGCAGTTTATTCTCGGGTGAAGAGACCCAGTACTTC. It translates to CASSLFSGEETQYF.

The chain joins TRBV5-1 to TRBJ2-1; 7 bases match TRBD2. With 2 bases clipped from V and 9 bases from J, the junction kept 11 bases outside the gene matches. Germline CDR1 is SGHRS and CDR2 is YFSETQ. The CDR3 has 15 amino acids. CDR3 loop: CASSFRAGTEIEQFF. The DNA for the CDR3 is TGCGCCAGCAGCTTTCGAGCGGGGACCGAGATTGAGCAGTTCTTC.

The chain recombines TRBV4-3 with TRBJ2-2, with unresolved D. Per germline, CDR1 LGHNA and CDR2 YSLEER. With 1 base removed from V and 4 bases from J, the gap between germline ends came to 10 bases. The length of the CDR3 is 15 residues. The CDR3 sequence: CASSQVLRSTGELFF. CDR3 nucleotide sequence: TGCGCCAGCAGCCAAGTTCTCCGTAGCACCGGGGAGCTGTTTTTT.

V is TRBV11-2 and J is TRBJ1-1; the D is unclear. The CDR3 consists of 13 residues. In germline, CDR1 is SGHAT, CDR2 FQNNGV. V lost 2 bases, J lost 1 base, and 5 bases lay in between. The CDR3 DNA sequence: TGTGCCAGCAGCTTAATTGAGAACACTGAAGCTTTCTTT. It is translated as CASSLIENTEAFF.

The chain joins TRBV30 to TRBJ2-3; 11 bases are a match to TRBD2. The ends lost 1 base at V and 2 bases at J; junction bases unmatched: 8. From germline, CDR1 is GTSNPN and CDR2 SVGIG (reference sequence). CDR3 length equals 17 residues. CDR3 sequence (DNA): TGTGCCTGGAGTGAGGGAACTAGCGGGGGACCCACAGATACGCAGTATTTT. Its translation: CAWSEGTSGGPTDTQYF.

This sequence joins TRBV7-8 and TRBJ1-2; D gene ambiguous. The CDR3 is made up of 14 amino acids. Germline V gene sequence: CDR1 SGHVS, CDR2 FQNEAQ. Trimming shortened V by 1 base and J by 2 bases, and 8 bases separated the two germline ends. CDR3 in amino acids: CASSLEQTNYGYTF. The CDR3 nucleotides are TGTGCCAGCAGCTTAGAACAGACCAACTATGGCTACACCTTC.

This clone appeared once. The chain carries TRBV6-5 and TRBJ1-2; D call uncertain. Trimming cost V 8 bases and J 4 bases, with 20 bases left between them. Germline values: CDR1 MNHEY, CDR2 SVGAGI. The CDR3 is made up of 15 amino acids. CDR3 amino acids: CASSLKGTEIYGYTF. In DNA, the CDR3 is TGTGCCAGCTCCCTGAAAGGAACAGAAATCTATGGCTACACCTTC.

The V call is TRBV5-4, the J call TRBJ1-5; D not resolved. Deletions cut 1 base from V and 6 bases from J, with 5 bases between. Germline CDR1 is SGHNT and CDR2 is YYREEE (reference sequence). CDR3 length: 12 residues. CDR3 residues: CASSLNRQPQHF. The CDR3 bases are TGTGCCAGCAGCTTGAATCGTCAGCCCCAGCATTTT. The variable domain in full, with the rest retrieved from reference TRBV5-4 and TRBJ1-5, is ETGVTQSPTHLIKTRGQQVTLRCSSQSGHNTVSWYQQALGQGPQFIFQYYREEENGRGNFPPRFSGLQFPNYSSELNVNALELDDSALYLCASSLNRQPQHFGDGTRLSIL.

In its sample, this clone was seen once. This chain uses TRBV20-1 with TRBJ1-2; D remains ambiguous. The CDR3 spans 11 residues. Trimming took off 8 bases at V and 4 bases at J, with 11 bases between the two ends. Looked up from germline, CDR1 is DFQATT and CDR2 is SNEGSKA (reference sequence). The CDR3 nucleotides read TGCAGTCCAGACCCCCTCTATGGCTACACCTTC. Protein sequence: CSPDPLYGYTF.

V is TRBV10-3 and J is TRBJ1-3; the D gene is possibly TRBD1 (6 bases). Germline assignment: CDR1 ENHRY and CDR2 SYGVKD. V was pared by 0 bases and J by 4 bases, with 7 bases between. The CDR3 is 14 residues long. CDR3 in amino acids: CAISESGQGNTIYF. DNA for the CDR3: TGTGCCATCAGTGAGTCAGGACAGGGAAACACCATATATTTT.

V and J are TRBV21-1 and TRBJ2-3; TRBD2 was called by the table and not checked on the DNA. TRBV21-1 is given as a pseudogene. This CDR3 contains 19 residues. The CDR3 nucleotides are TGTGCCAGCAGCAAATTAATTCTAGCGGGAGGATGGTGCACAGATACGCAGTATTTT. Translating it yields CASSKLILAGGWCTDTQYF.

This clone occurred once. The chain joins TRBV4-3 to TRBJ2-1, with D possibly TRBD1 on 6 matching bases. The CDR3 covers 17 residues. V was shortened by 0 bases and J by 6 bases, with 18 bases between the two germline ends. Germline V lookup: CDR1 LGHNA, CDR2 YSLEER. The CDR3 loop is CASSQDFGTLKPNEQFF. The CDR3, as DNA: TGCGCCAGCAGCCAAGATTTCGGGACACTAAAACCCAATGAGCAGTTCTTC.

The chain has TRBV11-3 and TRBJ2-5, with D possibly TRBD1 on 5 matching bases. There are 14 residues in the CDR3. Germline loops: CDR1 SGHNT, CDR2 YENEEA. V was trimmed by 0 bases and J by 5 bases, leaving 10 bases between them. The CDR3 bases are TGTGCCAGCAGCTTAGATGCAGGGAAGGAGACCCAGTACTTC. It codes for CASSLDAGKETQYF.

The chain recombines TRBV7-9 with TRBJ1-1; D is unclear. Germline V gene data show CDR1 as SEHNR and CDR2 as FQNEAQ (reference sequence). V dropped 8 bases and J dropped 4 bases, with 8 bases sitting between them. The CDR3 has 11 amino acids. Here the CDR3 reads CASLVATEAFF. CDR3 bases: TGTGCCAGCCTAGTGGCCACTGAAGCTTTCTTT.

The chain combines TRBV5-6 with TRBJ2-1; maybe TRBD2 (5 bases). The V gene lost 2 bases and the J gene lost 10 bases, with 10 bases spanning the gap. Per the germline V gene, CDR1 is SGHDT and CDR2 is YYEEEE. The length of the CDR3 is 12 residues. CDR3 in DNA: TGTGCCAGCAGCTTACGGGATCACGAGCAGTTCTTC. Its protein is CASSLRDHEQFF. The entire variable domain, with the rest obtained from reference TRBV5-6 and TRBJ2-1, is as follows: DAGVTQSPTHLIKTRGQQVTLRCSPKSGHDTVSWYQQALGQGPQFIFQYYEEEERQRGNFPDRFSGHQFPNYSSELNVNALLLGDSALYLCASSLRDHEQFFGPGTRLTVL.

The gene calls are TRBV10-3 and TRBJ1-2; TRBD1 might be the D (5 bases). V shed 0 bases and J shed 8 bases, with 19 bases lying between them. Germline V lookup: CDR1 ENHRY, CDR2 SYGVKD. This CDR3 spans 16 amino acids. CDR3 sequence reads: CAISESGWGRVKGYTF. DNA for the CDR3: TGTGCCATCAGTGAGTCCGGATGGGGCAGGGTGAAGGGCTACACCTTC.